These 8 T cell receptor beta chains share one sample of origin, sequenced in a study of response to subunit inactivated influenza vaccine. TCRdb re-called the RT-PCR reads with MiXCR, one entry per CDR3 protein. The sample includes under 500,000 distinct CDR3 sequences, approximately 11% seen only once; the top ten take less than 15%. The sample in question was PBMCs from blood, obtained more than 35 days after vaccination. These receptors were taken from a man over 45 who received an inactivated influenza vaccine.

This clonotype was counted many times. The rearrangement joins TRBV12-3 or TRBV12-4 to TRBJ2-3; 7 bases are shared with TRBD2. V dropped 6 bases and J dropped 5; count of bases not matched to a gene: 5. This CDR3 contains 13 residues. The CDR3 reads CASSPTSLDTQYF. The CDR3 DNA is TGTGCCAGCAGCCCGACTAGCCTAGATACGCAGTATTTT.

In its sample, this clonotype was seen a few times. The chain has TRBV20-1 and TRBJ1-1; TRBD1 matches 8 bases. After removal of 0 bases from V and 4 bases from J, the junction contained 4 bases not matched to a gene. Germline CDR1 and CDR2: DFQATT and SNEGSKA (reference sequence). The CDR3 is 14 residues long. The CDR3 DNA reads TGCAGTGCTAGAGACAGGGGGCGCATCACTGAAGCTTTCTTT. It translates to CSARDRGRITEAFF.

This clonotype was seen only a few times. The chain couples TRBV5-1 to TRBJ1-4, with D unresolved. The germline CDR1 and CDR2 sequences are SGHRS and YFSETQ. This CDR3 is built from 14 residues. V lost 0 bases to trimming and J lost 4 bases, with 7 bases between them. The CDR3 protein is CASSLGRDNEKLFF. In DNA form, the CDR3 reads TGCGCCAGCAGCTTGGGAAGAGATAATGAAAAACTGTTTTTT.

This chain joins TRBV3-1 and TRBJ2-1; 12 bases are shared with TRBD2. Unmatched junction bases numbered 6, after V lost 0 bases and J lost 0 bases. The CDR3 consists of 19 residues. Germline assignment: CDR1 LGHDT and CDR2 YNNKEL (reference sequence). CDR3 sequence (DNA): TGTGCCAGCAGCCAAGAAGGGGGACTAGCGGGTACCTCCTACAATGAGCAGTTCTTC. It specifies CASSQEGGLAGTSYNEQFF.

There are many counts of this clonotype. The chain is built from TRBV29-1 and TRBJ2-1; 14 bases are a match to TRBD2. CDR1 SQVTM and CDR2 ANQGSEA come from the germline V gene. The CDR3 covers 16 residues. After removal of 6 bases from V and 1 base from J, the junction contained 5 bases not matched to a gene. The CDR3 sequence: CSVPTSGRGSYNEQFF. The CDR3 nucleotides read TGCAGCGTGCCGACTAGCGGGAGGGGGTCCTACAATGAGCAGTTCTTC.

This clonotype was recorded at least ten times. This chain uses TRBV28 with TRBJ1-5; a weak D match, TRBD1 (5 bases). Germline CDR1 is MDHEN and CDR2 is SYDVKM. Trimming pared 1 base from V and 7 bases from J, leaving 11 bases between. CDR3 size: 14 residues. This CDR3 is CASSLSGSRQPQHF. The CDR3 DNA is TGTGCCAGCAGTTTATCAGGGTCTCGCCAGCCCCAGCATTTT.

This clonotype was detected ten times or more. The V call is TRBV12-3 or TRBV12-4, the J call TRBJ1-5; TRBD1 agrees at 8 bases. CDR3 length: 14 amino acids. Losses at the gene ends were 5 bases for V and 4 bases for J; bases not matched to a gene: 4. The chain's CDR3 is CASSPGQENQPQHF. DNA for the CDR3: TGTGCCAGCAGTCCGGGACAGGAGAATCAGCCCCAGCATTTT.

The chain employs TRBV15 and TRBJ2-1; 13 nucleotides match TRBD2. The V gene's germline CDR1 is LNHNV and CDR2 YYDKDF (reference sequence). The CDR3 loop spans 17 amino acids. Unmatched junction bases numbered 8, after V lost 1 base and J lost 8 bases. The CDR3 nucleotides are TGTGCCACCAGCAGAGTCATACTAGCGGGAGGGCCAGATGAGCAGTTCTTC. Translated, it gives CATSRVILAGGPDEQFF.